This TCR beta chain was captured in a study of blood T cell repertoires in COVID-19. CDR1 is LNHDA and CDR2 is SQIVND in the germline V gene (reference sequence). J lost 8 bases, V lost 6 bases, and 5 bases had no gene match. This CDR3 has 13 residues. TCRdb's copy holds only in-frame clones and misses some; the assay was immunoSEQ multiplex PCR. The sample shows approximately 300,000 clones, about 85% of them seen only once. This clone occurred once. The sequencing sample was made of peripheral blood. The chain links TRBV19 to TRBJ2-1; 9 nucleotides agree with TRBD1. The TCR was taken from a man aged 18 to 30 with active or convalescent COVID-19. The CDR3 is CASSLGQGYEQFF. The CDR3 coding sequence is TGTGCCAGTAGCTTGGGACAGGGCTATGAGCAGTTCTTC.